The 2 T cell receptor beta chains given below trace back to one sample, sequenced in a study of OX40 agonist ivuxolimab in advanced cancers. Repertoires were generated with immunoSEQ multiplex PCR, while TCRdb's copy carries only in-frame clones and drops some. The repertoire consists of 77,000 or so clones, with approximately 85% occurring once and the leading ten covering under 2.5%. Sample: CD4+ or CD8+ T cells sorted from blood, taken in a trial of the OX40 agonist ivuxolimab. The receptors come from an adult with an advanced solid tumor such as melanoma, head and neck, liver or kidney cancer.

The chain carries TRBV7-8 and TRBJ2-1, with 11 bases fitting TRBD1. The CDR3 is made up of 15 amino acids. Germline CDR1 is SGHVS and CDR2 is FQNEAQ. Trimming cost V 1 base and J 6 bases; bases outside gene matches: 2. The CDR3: CASSLVDRGLNEQFF. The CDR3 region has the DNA TGTGCCAGCAGCTTAGTGGACAGGGGGCTCAATGAGCAGTTCTTC. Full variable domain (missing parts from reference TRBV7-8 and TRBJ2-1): GAGVSQSPRYKVAKRGQDVALRCDPISGHVSLFWYQQALGQGPEFLTYFQNEAQLDKSGLPSDRFFAERPEGSVSTLKIQRTQQEDSAVYLCASSLVDRGLNEQFFGPGTRLTVL.

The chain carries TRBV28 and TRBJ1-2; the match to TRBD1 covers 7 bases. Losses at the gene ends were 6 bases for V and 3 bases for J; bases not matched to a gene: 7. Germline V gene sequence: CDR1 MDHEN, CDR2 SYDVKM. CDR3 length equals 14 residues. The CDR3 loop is CASRGQGGHYGYTF. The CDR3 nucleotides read TGTGCCAGCAGGGGGCAGGGGGGACACTATGGCTACACCTTC.